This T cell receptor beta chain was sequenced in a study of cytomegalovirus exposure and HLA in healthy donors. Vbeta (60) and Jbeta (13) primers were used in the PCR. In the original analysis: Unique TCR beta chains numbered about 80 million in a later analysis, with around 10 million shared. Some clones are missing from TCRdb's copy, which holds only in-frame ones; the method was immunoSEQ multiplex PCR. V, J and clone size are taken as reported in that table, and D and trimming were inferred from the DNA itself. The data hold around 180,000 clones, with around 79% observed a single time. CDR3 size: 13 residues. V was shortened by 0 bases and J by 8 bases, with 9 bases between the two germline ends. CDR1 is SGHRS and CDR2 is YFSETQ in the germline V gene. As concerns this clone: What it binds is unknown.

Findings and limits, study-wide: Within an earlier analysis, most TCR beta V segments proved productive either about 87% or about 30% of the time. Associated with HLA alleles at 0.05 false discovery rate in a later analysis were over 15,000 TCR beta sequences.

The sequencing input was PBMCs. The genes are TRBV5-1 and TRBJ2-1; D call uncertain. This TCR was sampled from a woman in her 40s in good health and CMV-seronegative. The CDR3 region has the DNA TGCGCCAGCAGCTTGGCCACGGGTGATGAGCAGTTCTTC. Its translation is CASSLATGDEQFF.